This section outlines one T cell receptor beta chain sequence together with its context. The target antigen is unknown. CDR3 length: 17 amino acids. CDR1 is SGHAT and CDR2 is FQDESV in the germline V gene (reference sequence). TCRdb reprocessed the 10x single-cell sequencing reads, with one entry per CDR3 protein and no DNA. Here the sample table reports over 1,500 distinct CDR3 sequences. The data derive from a study of CD8 T cells in cerebrospinal fluid in Alzheimer's disease. Study results and limitations: Healthy subjects less often had a clone of at least 3% than Alzheimer's patients. Patients with mild cognitive impairment or Alzheimer's disease had a larger top CSF clone percentage than controls.

Confirmation of patient neurodegeneration relied on biomarkers such as neurofilament, amyloid-beta and tau. Droplet-based sequencing used CSF cells sorted as live with a live/dead marker. Input material: cerebrospinal fluid. The origin of this receptor is a human donor with mild cognitive impairment. The V gene is TRBV11-1, the J gene TRBJ2-1. This CDR3 is CASSLRLAGSSYNEQFF.